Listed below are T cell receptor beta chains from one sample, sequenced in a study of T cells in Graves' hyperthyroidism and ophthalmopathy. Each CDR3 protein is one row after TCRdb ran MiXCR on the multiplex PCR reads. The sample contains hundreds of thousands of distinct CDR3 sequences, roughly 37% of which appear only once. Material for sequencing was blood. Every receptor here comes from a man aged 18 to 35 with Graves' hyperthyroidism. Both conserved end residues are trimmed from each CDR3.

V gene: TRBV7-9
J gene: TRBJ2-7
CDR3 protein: ASSSGLAASYEQY

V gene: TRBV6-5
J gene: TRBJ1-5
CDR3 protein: ASSYDNNQPQH

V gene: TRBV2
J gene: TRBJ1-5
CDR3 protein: ASIRDNNQPQH

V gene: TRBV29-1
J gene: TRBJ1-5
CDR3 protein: SVVPLNQPQH

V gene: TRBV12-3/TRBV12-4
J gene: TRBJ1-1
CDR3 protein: ASNVQGTNTEAF

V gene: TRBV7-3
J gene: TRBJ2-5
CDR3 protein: ASSRTGSQGETQY

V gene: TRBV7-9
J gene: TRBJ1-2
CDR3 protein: ASSLALGSDGYT

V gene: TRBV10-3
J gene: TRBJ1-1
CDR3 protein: AISDWGANTEAF

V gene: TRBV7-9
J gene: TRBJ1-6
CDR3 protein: ASSQPGGNSPLH

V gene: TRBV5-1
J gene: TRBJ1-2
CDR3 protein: ASSLIKGEDYGYT